The T cell receptor beta chain under discussion was sequenced for a study of CD8+CD57+ T cells in acquired aplastic anemia. In the study overall: An average of roughly 2.9 ug of DNA was obtained from sorted CD4+ and CD8+ cells. CD4+ reads averaged roughly 9.8 million in healthy donors. Findings and limits, study-wide: Overlap between patients and controls comprised roughly 28 CD8+ CDR3 sequences.

About this clonotype: The antigen is undetermined. Compared with germline, one end of the junction differs, possibly owing to a read error.

The CDR3 totals 14 residues. Germline V lookup: CDR1 SGHTA, CDR2 FQGNSA. According to the study, genomic DNA was the template for TCR beta VDJ and CDR3 profiling. In TCRdb, the reads were re-called with MiXCR into one record per CDR3 protein. The sample lists about 400,000 distinct CDR3 sequences, about 70% occurring once. The sequence was obtained from a human donor in good health, serving as a control. What was sequenced was sorted CD4+, CD8+, or CD8+CD57+ T cells (not recorded which) from PBMCs. The chain couples TRBV7-2 to TRBJ1-4, with 11 bases fitting TRBD1. CDR3 coding DNA: TGTGCCAGCAGCTCCCTCCGGACAGGGGGCATCGGCTACTTT. Translated, it gives CASSSLRTGGIGYF.